This T cell receptor (beta chain) was found in a study of shared clonotypes between healthy human individuals (dated by TCRdb to the early 2020s). With regard to the full study: The cohort included three men and a couple of women between 18 and 49 years of age. For each donor, CD4 naive and CD4 memory were each given three plates, CD8 naive was given two plates, and CD8 memory was given one plate. Between about 0.85 and 10 billion PBMCs per donor were obtained by leukapheresis. To increase sequencing depth and limit assay-specific biases, TCR repertoire library preparation and sequencing were carried out by different laboratories using diverse techniques. To estimate repertoire size and how much clonotypes are shared between individuals, the study performed deep sequencing of blood TCR repertoires from five healthy adults.

Donors were healthy HIV-negative adults with no recently reported acute infections or vaccinations. Every donor was a Caucasian adult living in Nashville, Tennessee, USA. CD4+ T cells were enriched by magnetic negative selection; naive cells were then positively selected on CD45RA, and the negative fraction formed the memory subset. After blood collection by leukapheresis, PBMCs were isolated using Ficoll-Histopaque density gradient centrifugation and then cryopreserved in the vapor phase of liquid nitrogen. Analytical flow cytometry was used to check the purity and quantity of every magnetically sorted T cell population. Genomic DNA was isolated from each sorted fraction and quantified by UV absorbance on a Nanodrop 2000c. TCR CDR3 regions were amplified from genomic DNA by multiplex PCR using the deep immunoSEQ assay. Extracted genomic DNA from each cell subset was spread evenly across all wells of several immunoSEQ 96-well plates, with each plate serving as a replicate. For sorted subsets, around 0.2 ug of genomic DNA, equivalent to 25,000 to 35,000 T cell genomes, went into each replicate PCR. Purified libraries were measured with a Qubit 3.0 fluorometer, size-checked on a Bioanalyzer 2100, and measured again with the KAPA Library Quantification kit. Every immunoSEQ 96-well plate was sequenced on a separate single-read 150-cycle Illumina NextSeq 550 flow cell. On the authors' methods: The immunoSEQ output contained only junctional sequences without quality scores, so filtering could not match that applied to full-length reads. To assign V/J genes and CDR3, sequences were annotated using PyIR, a Python wrapper for IgBLAST v1.9, with IMGT germline references. Any read was removed if the V/J assignment was weak (E-value above 1e-6), the CDR3 was missing, or the read contained stop codons, out-of-frame junctions, or ambiguous translated residues. V3J clonotypes were defined as sequences sharing the same inferred V gene, J gene, and CDR3 amino acid sequence. Percentage overlap between repertoires was computed as shared unique clonotypes divided by the size of the smaller repertoire. RTK rarefaction, the Chao1 estimator, and Recon v2.1 estimates of unobserved clonotypes were used to assess repertoire richness. Generation probabilities were computed with OLGA for all TCRbeta clonotypes obtained by the gDNA method from four donors. TCRdb obtained this table from immuneACCESS and retained in-frame rearrangements with V and J assigned. These tables miss some clones; where compared with another copy, unresolved V genes account for less than half of the shortfall, and the remainder is unexplained. V, J and clone size are those of that table, while D and trimming were read from the DNA. In all, the sample holds 740,000 or so clones, and approximately 73% of those were seen once. Around 1.8% of the sample is held by the ten biggest clonotypes.

This clone was counted a few times. Its antigen is currently not known. Per-nucleotide qualities are absent, and no much larger clonotype sits a single base away. The CDR3 runs 13 amino acids, cysteine and phenylalanine included. Only the CDR3 region is kept as DNA, spanning 39 bases read in frame from base 1. Trimming costs V 4 bases and J 8 bases, and their ends lie 17 bases apart. For CDR1 and CDR2, the germline V gene (reference sequence) lists GTSNPN and SVGIG. On the study overall, not on this receptor specifically: Compared with non-shared clonotypes, clonotypes shared by all four sorted-subset donors had higher generation probabilities. Rarefaction of sorted-subset datasets indicated incomplete sequencing despite the large sequencing depth. Larger estimated clonotype richness was generally found for naive subsets than for memory subsets. Approximately 5% of naive CD4, 3.5% of naive CD8, about 2.4% of memory CD4, and approximately 0.4% of memory CD8 clonotypes were shared across a handful of donors. Sampling was limited to blood, and TCR repertoires in tissue likely differ from TCR repertoires in blood. Pairwise subsampling indicated that sequencing depth was expected to affect the degree of clonotype sharing among donors. The small number of donors limited the genetic and exposure-history diversity represented.

The sequenced material came from memory CD4+ T cells sorted from blood. The cell subset or site tag for this specimen amounts to: CD45RA-negative fraction. The receptor was isolated from a woman in her thirties in good health. The chain joins TRBV30 to TRBJ1-2; tentative D gene TRBD1, with 5 bases matching. The nucleotides are TGTGCCTGGACGGGGGGGTATTCGCAGGGCTACACCTTC. Translated, it reads CAWTGGYSQGYTF.